Sequencing of this TCR beta chain was carried out in a study of Graves' ophthalmopathy and Graves' hyperthyroidism. Findings and limits, study-wide: Blood also carried most expanded thyroid clonotypes exceeding 0.001 frequency.

Scientists amplified the TCR beta CDR3 regions from RNA transcripts. In the first round, RT-PCR was carried out with HTBI primers, and a multiplex PCR formed the second round. TCRdb recomputed calls from the multiplex PCR reads with MiXCR, one row per CDR3 protein. The data contain around 590,000 distinct CDR3 sequences, less than 40% of them singletons. This clonotype came up many times. Antigen unknown. Per the germline V gene, CDR1 is DFQATT and CDR2 is SNEGSKA (reference sequence). CDR3 length: 17 amino acids. The V segment lost 3 bases and the J segment 7 bases; nucleotides outside the gene matches: 17. Exclusion covered patients with other autoimmune diseases or uncontrolled infections (as well as pregnancy or lactation). The evidence that diagnosis relied on was clinical symptoms, serum thyroxine, TRAb, thyroid ultrasound and orbital computed tomography.

The material sequenced was peripheral blood or thyroid tissue (not recorded which). The TCR comes from an adult man with Graves' hyperthyroidism. The chain has TRBV20-1 and TRBJ2-7, with TRBD2 matching over 11 bases. Here the CDR3 reads CSASGPFTSGGIGEQYF. The CDR3 DNA is TGCAGTGCTAGTGGCCCCTTTACTAGCGGGGGAATCGGGGAGCAGTACTTC.